This T cell receptor (beta chain) was observed in a study of tumor-infiltrating lymphocytes in oesophageal squamous cell carcinoma. TCRdb itself ran the PCR reads through MiXCR, one entry per CDR3 protein. Of 9,500 to 13,000 distinct CDR3 sequences listed, under 70% were seen once; the top ten hold more than 30%. CDR1 MNHNS and CDR2 SASEGT come from the germline V gene. Germline trimming cut 9 bases from V and 11 bases from J; bases unmatched to any gene: 10. This CDR3 contains 13 residues. The source material was esophageal tumor tissue. The chain recombines TRBV6-1 with TRBJ2-1; 10 positions match TRBD1. This sequence originates from a female donor with esophageal squamous cell carcinoma. The CDR3 reads CASGTGDEGKQFF. CDR3 nucleotide sequence: TGTGCCAGTGGGACAGGGGACGAGGGAAAGCAGTTCTTC.